This T cell receptor beta chain is from a study of follicular helper T cells after annual influenza vaccination. Germline CDR1 is LNHDA and CDR2 is SQIVND (reference sequence). The CDR3 sequence is 16 residues long. V was cut by 8 bases and J by 0 bases, with 17 bases left in between. Regarding time point: 2014-2015 season, 7 days after vaccination. Sorted cTfh were non-naive CD4+CXCR5+PD-1+, either ICOS+CD38+ or ICOS-CD38-. Libraries were prepared by immunoSEQ multiplex PCR; TCRdb keeps only in-frame clonotypes and omits some of them. The sample includes several thousand clones, around 80% of them seen just once.

V is TRBV19 and J is TRBJ1-3; D ambiguous. The specimen comprised CXCR5+ CD38- circulating T follicular helper cells from blood, sampled 7 days after influenza vaccination. Subset: circulating Tfh, non-naive CD4+CXCR5+PD-1+ (ICOS+CD38+ or ICOS-CD38-). This sequence was found in an adult who received the influenza vaccine. CDR3 in amino acids: CASARTVSDSGNTIYF. CDR3 bases: TGTGCCAGTGCGCGGACGGTATCCGACTCTGGAAACACCATATATTTT.